Given below is one T cell receptor beta chain in context. In the PCR, 60 Vbeta and 13 Jbeta primers were used. The assay was immunoSEQ multiplex PCR, and TCRdb's table has in-frame clones only and misses some. In the table there are 100,000 to 150,000 clones, around three quarters of which are singletons. The data are from a study of cytomegalovirus exposure and HLA in healthy donors. This CDR3 has 16 residues. CDR1 and CDR2 from the germline V gene are LNHDA and SQIVND (reference sequence). Trimming shortened V by 0 bases and J by 2 bases, and 10 bases separated the two germline ends. Sequencing was done on a sample of PBMCs. This rearrangement joins TRBV19 to TRBJ1-4; D not certain. This receptor was taken from a middle-aged man in good health and CMV-seronegative. The CDR3 DNA is TGTGCCAGTAGTATAGATTCGGGGTCGACTAATGAAAAACTGTTTTTT. This codes for CASSIDSGSTNEKLFF. The complete variable domain, with remaining parts taken from reference TRBV19 and TRBJ1-4, reads DGGITQSPKYLFRKEGQNVTLSCEQNLNHDAMYWYRQDPGQGLRLIYYSQIVNDFQKGDIAEGYSVSREKKESFPLTVTSAQKNPTAFYLCASSIDSGSTNEKLFFGSGTQLSVL.